This TCR beta chain was identified during a study of blood T cell repertoires in COVID-19. The overall study: Samples came from the United States, Italy and Spain, spanning acute and convalescent COVID-19. The cDNA or gDNA used as material had been derived from T cells, B-cell-depleted T cells, or PBMCs.

Germline V gene data show CDR1 as SEHNR and CDR2 as FQNEAQ (reference sequence). Unmatched junction bases numbered 6, after V lost 8 bases and J lost 6 bases. The CDR3 totals 12 residues. In the authors' methods: Counts of nucleated cells, estimated from reference gene primer amplification, were obtained. Profiled with immunoSEQ multiplex PCR; TCRdb holds only in-frame clones, not every one. Clone size and the V and J calls come from that table; the DNA yielded D and trimming. The repertoire holds roughly 180,000 clones, with about 84% as singletons. Specimen: peripheral blood. The TCR sequence derives from a young woman with acute or convalescent COVID-19. The J gene is TRBJ1-1, the V gene TRBV7-9; 7 bases line up with TRBD1. In DNA form, the CDR3 reads TGTGCCAGCTCCACAGGGGTTTCTGAAGCTTTCTTT. Protein sequence: CASSTGVSEAFF.